This TCR beta chain was profiled in a study of CD8 T cells in ankylosing spondylitis. Making use of molecular barcodes, quantitative 5'-RACE generated TCR beta libraries. Each CDR3 protein is one row after TCRdb ran MiXCR on the 5' RACE reads. The data show 69,000 or so distinct CDR3 sequences, approximately 5.3% seen once. V was clipped by 3 bases and J by 2 bases; unmatched bases: 6. The CDR3 sequence is 15 residues long. CDR1 is DFQATT, CDR2 SNEGSKA, per germline (reference sequence). This clonotype was observed at least ten times. Its antigen remains unidentified. Broader study findings: Seven or eight highly homologous variants formed a TCR beta motif that appeared characteristic of ankylosing spondylitis blood.

The receptor was isolated from a male donor with ankylosing spondylitis or in good health (not recorded which). What was sequenced was blood, either unsorted or a sorted T cell fraction (not recorded which). This chain joins TRBV20-1 and TRBJ2-1; 8 bases line up with TRBD2. The CDR3 region is CSASDGGATYNEQFF. CDR3 DNA sequence: TGCAGTGCTAGTGACGGGGGGGCCACCTACAATGAGCAGTTCTTC.